This section outlines one T cell receptor beta chain sequence together with its context. Its antigen is not known. Germline-derived CDR1 and CDR2 are DFQATT and SNEGSKA (reference sequence). The V and J ends lost 1 base and 2 bases respectively, with 11 bases between them. This CDR3 comprises 14 residues. This record belongs to a study of response to subunit inactivated influenza vaccine. Broader study findings: Authors suggested seasonal influenza vaccinations each recruit few new T cells.

MiXCR, run by TCRdb on the RT-PCR reads, gives a single entry per CDR3 protein. The profile covers 250,000 to 350,000 distinct CDR3 sequences, with approximately 20% appearing a single time and over 9% taken by the ten largest. The source material was PBMCs from blood, sampled less than 22 months after vaccination. The sequence was obtained from a man between 45 and 75 years old who received an inactivated influenza vaccine. The chain links TRBV20-1 to TRBJ1-2, with a weak D call TRBD1 (6 bases). CDR3 coding DNA: TGCAGTGCTAGAGGGGGGACAAACAACTATGGCTACACCTTC. This codes for CSARGGTNNYGYTF.